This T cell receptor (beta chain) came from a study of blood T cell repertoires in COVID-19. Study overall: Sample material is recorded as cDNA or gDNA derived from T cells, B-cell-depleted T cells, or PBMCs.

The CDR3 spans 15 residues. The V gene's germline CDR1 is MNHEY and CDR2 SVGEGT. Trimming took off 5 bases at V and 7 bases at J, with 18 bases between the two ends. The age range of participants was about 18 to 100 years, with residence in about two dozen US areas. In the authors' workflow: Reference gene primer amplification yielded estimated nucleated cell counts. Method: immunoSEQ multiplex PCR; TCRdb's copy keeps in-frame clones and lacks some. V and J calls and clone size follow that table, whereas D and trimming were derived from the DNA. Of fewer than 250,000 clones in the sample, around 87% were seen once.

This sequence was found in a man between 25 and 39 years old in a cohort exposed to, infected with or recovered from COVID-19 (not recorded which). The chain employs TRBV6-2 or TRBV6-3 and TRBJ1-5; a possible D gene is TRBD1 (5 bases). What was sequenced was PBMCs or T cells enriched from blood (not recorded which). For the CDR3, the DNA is TGTGCCAGCAGTCACATGGACAATCCCCTGCAGCCCCAGCATTTT. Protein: CASSHMDNPLQPQHF.